This entry lists 16 T cell receptor beta chains sequenced from one sample in a study of CD8+ T cells in alopecia areata (dated by TCRdb to between 2018 and 2020). The sample's time point, from its label and the paper: about 25 weeks on oral tofacitinib. The sample's treatment or condition, from its label and the paper: oral pan-JAK inhibitor, 5-10 mg twice daily. The protocol used for the library was the immunoSEQ multiplex PCR assay. RNA was extracted from all samples and reverse transcribed into cDNA, which served as template for TCR sequencing. This is the immuneACCESS table as TCRdb keeps it, with only in-frame sequences that have V and J called. A part of the clones is gone; compared with another copy, unresolved V genes explain less than half, and the rest is unexplained. Here the sample has about 200,000 clones; nearly 60% occur a single time. 5.5% of the sample is in the top ten clones. Sample: CD4+ T cells sorted from blood, taken at week 24, from a patient treated with tofacitinib. The receptor source for this set is a human donor with alopecia areata.

The CDR3 is CASSTDSGGYEQYF. The CDR3 bases are TGCGCCAGCAGCACCGATAGCGGGGGCTACGAGCAGTACTTC. V gene TRBV5-1 combines with J gene TRBJ2-7, with 9 bases lining up with TRBD2. In germline, CDR1 is SGHRS, CDR2 YFSETQ. V gave up 4 bases and J gave up 3 bases; unmatched junction bases: 5. The CDR3 covers 14 residues.

V is TRBV10-3 and J is TRBJ2-1, with D possibly matching TRBD1 (6 bases). V was trimmed by 3 bases and J by 8 bases, leaving 8 bases between them. The CDR3 is 12 amino acids. The germline gives CDR1 ENHRY, CDR2 SYGVKD. CDR3 coding DNA: TGTGCCATCAGTGACAAGGGGGATGAGCAGTTCTTC. Translation: CAISDKGDEQFF.

This clone appeared a few times. V gene TRBV5-6 combines with J gene TRBJ2-5; no clear D gene. Trimming shortened V by 3 bases and J by 1 base, and 10 bases separated the two germline ends. This CDR3 contains 14 residues. Germline CDR1 reads SGHDT; CDR2 reads YYEEEE. CDR3 amino acids: CASSYPGPQETQYF. DNA for the CDR3: TGTGCCAGCAGCTACCCGGGCCCCCAAGAGACCCAGTACTTC.

The chain links TRBV30 to TRBJ1-2; possibly TRBD1 for D (6 bases). The length of the CDR3 is 13 residues. The V and J ends lost 3 bases and 4 bases respectively, with 12 bases between them. In germline, CDR1 is GTSNPN, CDR2 SVGIG (reference sequence). In nucleotides, the CDR3 is TGTGCCTGGAGCCTTGGGGGCGGCTATGGCTACACCTTC. It yields the protein CAWSLGGGYGYTF.

CDR3 DNA: TGCGCCAGCAGCTGGGGACGGACTAGCGACAACACCGGGGAGCTGTTTTTT. It codes for CASSWGRTSDNTGELFF. The V call is TRBV5-1, the J call TRBJ2-2; 9 nucleotides agree with TRBD2. V was clipped by 3 bases and J by 2 bases; unmatched bases: 8. Germline assignment: CDR1 SGHRS and CDR2 YFSETQ. The CDR3 is 17 residues long.

The V gene is TRBV28, the J gene TRBJ2-7; 12 positions match TRBD2. The CDR3 has 14 residues. Germline CDR1 reads MDHEN; CDR2 reads SYDVKM. The ends lost 5 bases at V and 6 bases at J; junction bases unmatched: 5. CDR3 region: CASSARTSGTEQYF. Here the CDR3 DNA reads TGTGCCAGCAGTGCCAGGACTAGCGGGACCGAGCAGTACTTC.

V usage is TRBV14 and J usage is TRBJ2-5, with no clear D. CDR1 is SGHDN, CDR2 FVKESK, per germline. V was clipped by 3 bases and J by 2 bases, with 10 bases between them. The CDR3 is made up of 14 amino acids. In nucleotides, the CDR3 is TGTGCCAGCAGCCAGTTGATTGATCAAGAGACCCAGTACTTC. Amino acids: CASSQLIDQETQYF.

The V and J genes are TRBV29-1 and TRBJ2-5, with a tentative D call TRBD2 (6 bases). The CDR3 length is 13 residues. Trimming took 5 bases from V and 2 from J, leaving 12 bases between them. Germline V gene data show CDR1 as SQVTM and CDR2 as ANQGSEA. The CDR3 DNA follows: TGCAGCGTTACGGGACTCGAGCAAGAGACCCAGTACTTC. This sequence encodes CSVTGLEQETQYF.

The chain links TRBV5-6 to TRBJ1-4, with 9 bases matching TRBD1. J gave up 0 bases and V 4 bases, and 4 bases lay outside the gene matches. The CDR3 runs 16 residues. From germline, CDR1 is SGHDT and CDR2 YYEEEE. CDR3 region: CASSPDRGSTNEKLFF. DNA for the CDR3: TGTGCCAGCAGCCCGGACAGGGGATCAACTAATGAAAAACTGTTTTTT.

This clone occurred a few times. The gene calls are TRBV13 and TRBJ2-1; 11 bases match TRBD2. The CDR3 sequence is 15 residues long. Germline V CDR1 and CDR2: PRHDT, FYEKMQ (reference sequence). J gave up 4 bases and V 6 bases, and 5 bases lay outside the gene matches. In DNA form, the CDR3 reads TGTGCCAGCAGGCTCCTAGCGGGAGGTTACAATGAGCAGTTCTTC. Translating gives CASRLLAGGYNEQFF. Filled out from reference TRBV13 and TRBJ2-1, the complete variable domain reads AAGVIQSPRHLIKEKRETATLKCYPIPRHDTVYWYQQGPGQDPQFLISFYEKMQSDKGSIPDRFSAQQFSDYHSELNMSSLELGDSALYFCASRLLAGGYNEQFFGPGTRLTVL.

This clone was counted only a few times. The chain links TRBV19 to TRBJ1-5, with D possibly being TRBD1 (5 bases). Germline V gene lookup returns CDR1 LNHDA and CDR2 SQIVND (reference sequence). Trimming removed 3 bases from V and 5 bases from J, with 17 bases in between. This CDR3 has 16 amino acids. The CDR3 reads CASSMGGMMGYQPQHF. CDR3 nucleotide sequence: TGTGCCAGTAGTATGGGGGGGATGATGGGTTATCAGCCCCAGCATTTT. Drawing the rest from reference TRBV19 and TRBJ1-5, the complete variable domain is DGGITQSPKYLFRKEGQNVTLSCEQNLNHDAMYWYRQDPGQGLRLIYYSQIVNDFQKGDIAEGYSVSREKKESFPLTVTSAQKNPTAFYLCASSMGGMMGYQPQHFGDGTRLSIL.

J is TRBJ1-6 and V is TRBV19; TRBD1 agrees at 7 bases. The V gene's germline CDR1 is LNHDA and CDR2 SQIVND (reference sequence). V lost 4 bases, J lost 8 bases, and 5 bases stayed unmatched. This CDR3 contains 14 residues. The chain's CDR3 is CASSTTGWDSPLHF. The CDR3 DNA follows: TGTGCCAGTAGTACGACAGGGTGGGATTCACCCCTCCACTTT.

The CDR3 region has the DNA TGTGCCAGCAGCCCGGGGCCCGACTTGGGCGAGCAGTACTTC. Amino acid sequence: CASSPGPDLGEQYF. The J gene is TRBJ2-7, the V gene TRBV5-6, with D perhaps TRBD1 or TRBD2 (5 bases each). CDR1 SGHDT and CDR2 YYEEEE come from the germline V gene. CDR3 length equals 14 residues. V was clipped by 4 bases and J by 6 bases, with 17 bases between them.

This clone showed up just a few times. V is TRBV4-1 and J is TRBJ2-3; 8 bases map to TRBD2. CDR3 length: 17 amino acids. Germline V gene data show CDR1 as MGHRA and CDR2 as YSYEKL. J was trimmed by 4 bases and V by 0 bases; bases with no gene match: 9. The CDR3 DNA sequence: TGCGCCAGCAGCCAAGAAGGGAGCGGGAGTTCGGCAGATACGCAGTATTTT. It encodes CASSQEGSGSSADTQYF.

The rearrangement uses TRBV6-4 and TRBJ2-1; no reliable D call. V lost 2 bases, J lost 3 bases, and 5 bases lay in between. The CDR3 covers 13 residues. In germline, CDR1 is MRHNA, CDR2 SNTAGT. In nucleotides, the CDR3 is TGTGCCAGCAGTGACGGGTTCTACAATGAGCAGTTCTTC. It translates to CASSDGFYNEQFF.

Worth noting for this clone: This same CDR3 is encoded by further DNA sequences in the sample. This chain connects TRBV9 to TRBJ1-2; D is unresolved. V lost 0 bases to trimming and J lost 1 base, with 4 bases between them. CDR1 and CDR2 (germline): SGDLS, YYNGEE. CDR3 length equals 13 residues. CDR3 loop: CASSVGSNYGYTF. Written as DNA, the CDR3 is TGTGCCAGCAGCGTAGGCAGTAACTATGGCTACACCTTC. The full variable domain, its missing parts supplied by reference TRBV9 and TRBJ1-2, is DSGVTQTPKHLITATGQRVTLRCSPRSGDLSVYWYQQSLDQGLQFLIQYYNGEERAKGNILERFSAQQFPDLHSELNLSSLELGDSALYFCASSVGSNYGYTFGSGTRLTVV.